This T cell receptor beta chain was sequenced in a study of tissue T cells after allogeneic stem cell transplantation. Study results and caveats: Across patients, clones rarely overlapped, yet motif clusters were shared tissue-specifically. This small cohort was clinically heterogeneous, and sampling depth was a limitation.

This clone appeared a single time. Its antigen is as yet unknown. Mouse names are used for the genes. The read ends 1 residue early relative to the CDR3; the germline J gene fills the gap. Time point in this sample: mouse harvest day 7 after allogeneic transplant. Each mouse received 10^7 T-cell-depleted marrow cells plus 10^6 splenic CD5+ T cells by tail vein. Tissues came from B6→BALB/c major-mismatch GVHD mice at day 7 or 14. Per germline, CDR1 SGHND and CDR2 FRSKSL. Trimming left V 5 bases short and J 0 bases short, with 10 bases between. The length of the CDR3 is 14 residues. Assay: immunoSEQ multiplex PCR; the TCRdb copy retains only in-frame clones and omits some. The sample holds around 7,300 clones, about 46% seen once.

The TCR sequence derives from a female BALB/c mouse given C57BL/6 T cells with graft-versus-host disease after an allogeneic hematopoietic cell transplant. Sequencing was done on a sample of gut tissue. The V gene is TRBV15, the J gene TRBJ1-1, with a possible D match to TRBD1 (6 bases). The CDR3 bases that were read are TGTGCCAGCAGTGCCGGGACAACAAACACAGAAGTCTTC. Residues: CASSAGTTNTEVF. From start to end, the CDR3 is CASSAGTTNTEVFF. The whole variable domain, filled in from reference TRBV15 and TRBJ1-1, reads DAGVTQTPRHEVAEKGQTIILKCEPVSGHNDLFWYRQTKIQGLELLSYFRSKSLMEDGGAFKDRFKAEMLNSSFSTLKIQPTEPKDSAVYLCASSAGTTNTEVFFGKGTRLTVV.